Here is one TCR beta chain with its context. With 4 bases removed from V and 10 bases from J, the gap between germline ends came to 14 bases. The CDR3 has 13 amino acids. Germline V CDR1 and CDR2: DFQATT, SNEGSKA (reference sequence). Sequencing used immunoSEQ multiplex PCR; TCRdb keeps in-frame clones, though not all of them. The table has nearly 95,000 clones, 74% seen once. This record comes from a study of blood T cell repertoires in COVID-19. V gene TRBV20-1 combines with J gene TRBJ1-6, with a tentative D call TRBD1 (6 bases). What was sequenced was peripheral blood. The receptor's source is a man in his 70s with COVID-19, enrolled during active disease. In DNA, the CDR3 is TGCAGTGCTAATGACAGGTCGCGATCACCCCTCCACTTT. It codes for CSANDRSRSPLHF.